A single sample is the source of the 28 T cell receptor beta chains below, sequenced in a study of blood T cell repertoires in COVID-19. Libraries were prepared by immunoSEQ multiplex PCR; TCRdb keeps only in-frame clonotypes and omits some of them. Of fewer than 450,000 clones listed, more than 75% are singletons. The sample was PBMCs or T cells enriched from blood (not recorded which). The receptors here all came from a woman under 30 who had recovered from COVID-19.

This sequence joins TRBV5-1 and TRBJ2-1; D call uncertain. The CDR3 is 15 amino acids. V gave up 0 bases and J gave up 6 bases, with 13 bases separating them. CDR1 is SGHRS and CDR2 is YFSETQ in the germline V gene. CDR3 residues: CASSLDGGSPNEQFF. The CDR3, as DNA: TGCGCCAGCAGCTTGGATGGTGGCAGTCCCAATGAGCAGTTCTTC.

The chain couples TRBV3-1 (or the pseudogene TRBV3-2) to TRBJ1-4; 7 nucleotides match TRBD1. Germline lookup yields CDR1 LGHDT and CDR2 YNNKEL (reference sequence). The CDR3 extends over 12 amino acids. J was trimmed by 11 bases and V by 6 bases; bases with no gene match: 6. CDR3 in amino acids: CASSRDRAKLFF. The CDR3 DNA is TGTGCCAGCAGTCGAGACAGGGCTAAACTGTTTTTT.

The CDR3 DNA reads TGTGCCTGGAGTCTTGGGGGGGAACGGCCCCAGCATTTT. Its translation: CAWSLGGERPQHF. V gene TRBV30 combines with J gene TRBJ1-5, with D possibly being TRBD1 (5 bases). This CDR3 is built from 13 residues. Germline V gives CDR1 GTSNPN, CDR2 SVGIG (reference sequence). Trimming took off 2 bases at V and 9 bases at J, with 14 bases between the two ends.

This clone came up a few times. This rearrangement joins TRBV19 to TRBJ1-6; D is undetermined. The CDR3 has 14 amino acids. Per the germline V gene, CDR1 is LNHDA and CDR2 is SQIVND (reference sequence). The ends were cut back, 1 base at V and 8 bases at J, with 9 bases in the middle. DNA of the CDR3: TGTGCCAGTAGTATAGGGACGAGGGATTCACCCCTCCACTTT. Its protein product is CASSIGTRDSPLHF.

The rearrangement uses TRBV4-3 and TRBJ1-1; a weak D match, TRBD1 (6 bases). The V gene's germline CDR1 is LGHNA and CDR2 YSLEER. The CDR3 is 15 residues long. V was pared by 1 base and J by 3 bases, with 12 bases between. The CDR3 loop is CASSQGQVSDTEAFF. CDR3 sequence (DNA): TGCGCCAGCAGCCAAGGACAGGTCTCCGACACTGAAGCTTTCTTT.

The chain employs TRBV9 and TRBJ1-2; 7 positions agree with TRBD1. The germline V gene has CDR1 SGDLS and CDR2 YYNGEE. CDR3 length: 16 amino acids. With 3 bases clipped from V and 8 bases from J, the junction kept 16 bases outside the gene matches. The CDR3 region has the DNA TGTGCCAGCAGCGAGAGGGTGGCAGGGGGTATTGCGGGCTACACCTTC. Its translation: CASSERVAGGIAGYTF.

The V gene is TRBV2, the J gene TRBJ2-2; no definite D call. Trimming took off 3 bases at V and 5 bases at J, with 13 bases between the two ends. The CDR3 consists of 15 residues. CDR1 and CDR2 (germline): SNHLY, FYNNEI. The CDR3 DNA is TGTGCCAGCAGTGATCCGGGTCTCGGGACCGGGGAGCTGTTTTTT. Protein: CASSDPGLGTGELFF. Full variable domain (rest looked up from reference TRBV2 and TRBJ2-2): EPEVTQTPSHQVTQMGQEVILRCVPISNHLYFYWYRQILGQKVEFLVSFYNNEISEKSEIFDDQFSVERPDGSNFTLKIRSTKLEDSAMYFCASSDPGLGTGELFFGEGSRLTVL.

The chain joins TRBV29-1 to TRBJ1-2; D unresolved. This CDR3 has 13 amino acids. The V end lost 5 bases, the J end lost 4 bases, and 14 bases lay between the germline ends. Germline V gene lookup returns CDR1 SQVTM and CDR2 ANQGSEA. CDR3 nucleotide sequence: TGCAGCGTTTCCCCCTCCTCCCTCTATGGCTACACCTTC. Its translation is CSVSPSSLYGYTF.

The chain employs TRBV19 and TRBJ1-1, with TRBD1 matching 9 bases. The CDR3 runs to 15 residues. Germline V gene lookup returns CDR1 LNHDA and CDR2 SQIVND (reference sequence). With 5 bases clipped from V and 5 bases from J, the junction kept 9 bases outside the gene matches. The DNA for the CDR3 is TGTGCCAGTAGTCAGGACAGGGGTGGGTGGACTGAAGCTTTCTTT. It yields the protein CASSQDRGGWTEAFF.

The chain couples TRBV2 to TRBJ2-7; no reliable D call. The germline V and J ends were trimmed by 6 bases and 3 bases, with 9 bases remaining between them. The CDR3 contains 12 residues. From germline, CDR1 is SNHLY and CDR2 FYNNEI. This chain's CDR3 is CASRGASYEQYF. CDR3 coding DNA: TGTGCCAGCAGAGGAGCTAGCTACGAGCAGTACTTC.

V and J are TRBV5-8 and TRBJ1-5; 7 bases are a match to TRBD1. The CDR3 has 13 residues. Germline CDR1 and CDR2: SGHTS and YDEGEE. V dropped 1 base and J dropped 6; count of bases not matched to a gene: 1. This CDR3 reads CASSLQGGQPQHF. DNA for the CDR3: TGTGCCAGCAGCTTGCAGGGGGGTCAGCCCCAGCATTTT.

The V call is TRBV24-1, the J call TRBJ2-2; 8 bases are a match to TRBD1. Germline V gives CDR1 KGHDR, CDR2 SFDVKD. The CDR3 has 16 amino acids. Losses at the gene ends were 4 bases for V and 4 bases for J; bases not matched to a gene: 7. This CDR3 is CATSDKGQGPTGELFF. CDR3 bases: TGTGCCACCAGTGACAAAGGACAGGGTCCCACCGGGGAGCTGTTTTTT.

The chain links TRBV19 to TRBJ1-1; 8 bases are shared with TRBD1. V shed 5 bases, J shed 3 bases, and the junction held 5 bases outside the gene matches. The CDR3 is 14 residues long. CDR1 LNHDA and CDR2 SQIVND come from the germline V gene (reference sequence). The CDR3 loop reads CASSPRQGYTEAFF. CDR3 DNA sequence: TGTGCCAGTAGTCCTCGACAGGGGTACACTGAAGCTTTCTTT. The full variable domain, rest sourced from reference TRBV19 and TRBJ1-1, is DGGITQSPKYLFRKEGQNVTLSCEQNLNHDAMYWYRQDPGQGLRLIYYSQIVNDFQKGDIAEGYSVSREKKESFPLTVTSAQKNPTAFYLCASSPRQGYTEAFFGQGTRLTVV.

This sequence joins TRBV19 and TRBJ2-2; D unclear. This CDR3 spans 14 amino acids. Germline V lookup: CDR1 LNHDA, CDR2 SQIVND (reference sequence). Trimming left V 9 bases short and J 6 bases short, with 17 bases between. The CDR3 is CASTLGPASGELFF. CDR3 nucleotides: TGTGCCAGCACCCTAGGCCCAGCATCCGGGGAGCTGTTTTTT.

The chain couples TRBV7-3 to TRBJ1-3; D unresolved. The CDR3 consists of 12 residues. Trimming removed 9 bases from V and 3 bases from J, with 9 bases in between. Per the germline V gene, CDR1 is SGHTA and CDR2 is FQGTGA. CDR3 DNA sequence: TGTGCCAGACCCCCGAGTGGAAACACCATATATTTT. It codes for CARPPSGNTIYF. The full variable domain, rest sourced from reference TRBV7-3 and TRBJ1-3, is GAGVSQTPSNKVTEKGKYVELRCDPISGHTALYWYRQSLGQGPEFLIYFQGTGAADDSGLPNDRFFAVRPEGSVSTLKIQRTERGDSAVYLCARPPSGNTIYFGEGSWLTVV.

The rearrangement links TRBV5-4 to TRBJ2-1, with 8 nucleotides matching TRBD1. CDR3 length: 14 amino acids. J was trimmed by 5 bases and V by 7 bases; bases with no gene match: 8. Per the germline V gene, CDR1 is SGHNT and CDR2 is YYREEE (reference sequence). Written as DNA, the CDR3 is TGTGCCAGCGAAGAAAACAGGGGGGACAATGAGCAGTTCTTC. It codes for CASEENRGDNEQFF.

This chain connects TRBV6-5 to TRBJ2-7, with D possibly matching TRBD1 (6 bases). The CDR3 totals 15 residues. Per germline, CDR1 MNHEY and CDR2 SVGAGI. V was cut by 6 bases and J by 0 bases, with 15 bases left in between. The CDR3 protein is CASSVGQGSSYEQYF. CDR3 DNA sequence: TGTGCCAGCAGCGTAGGGCAGGGGTCCTCCTACGAGCAGTACTTC.

The chain is built from TRBV4-1 and TRBJ2-7; D call uncertain. V dropped 0 bases and J dropped 5 bases, with 20 bases sitting between them. Per the germline V gene, CDR1 is MGHRA and CDR2 is YSYEKL. The CDR3 contains 17 residues. The CDR3 is CASSQEKSAGIVNEQYF. For the CDR3, the DNA is TGCGCCAGCAGCCAAGAAAAAAGTGCAGGAATTGTCAACGAGCAGTACTTC.

The chain employs TRBV2 and TRBJ1-3, with unresolved D. Looked up from germline, CDR1 is SNHLY and CDR2 is FYNNEI. Trimming removed 2 bases at V and 9 bases at J, with 11 bases between. The CDR3 has 13 residues. The CDR3 region has the DNA TGTGCCAGCAGTGAAAAACTAGGTCGCACCATATATTTT. This translates into CASSEKLGRTIYF.

The chain joins TRBV4-3 to TRBJ1-1, with TRBD1 matching 7 bases. The germline gives CDR1 LGHNA, CDR2 YSLEER. CDR3 length: 14 amino acids. V was clipped by 4 bases and J by 5 bases; unmatched bases: 7. The chain's CDR3 is CASSRRQGWTEAFF. The DNA for the CDR3 is TGCGCCAGCAGCCGAAGACAGGGTTGGACTGAAGCTTTCTTT.

On this clone: Other DNA sequences in the same sample also yield this CDR3. The CDR3 spells CASSSGTANTEAFF. Written as DNA, the CDR3 is TGCGCCAGCAGCTCCGGGACAGCCAACACTGAAGCTTTCTTT. The V gene is TRBV5-1, the J gene TRBJ1-1, with 7 nucleotides matching TRBD1. Germline CDR1 reads SGHRS; CDR2 reads YFSETQ. The V gene end was trimmed by 3 bases and the J gene end by 2 bases; junction bases not matched to a gene: 4. The CDR3 spans 14 residues.

The genes are TRBV19 and TRBJ1-6; D may be TRBD1 (5 bases). V was shortened by 7 bases and J by 10 bases, with 20 bases between the two germline ends. From germline, CDR1 is LNHDA and CDR2 SQIVND (reference sequence). This CDR3 region has 15 residues. The CDR3 region has the DNA TGTGCCAGTACCAACGGGGCATGGGGGGGATCACCCCTCCACTTT. It yields the protein CASTNGAWGGSPLHF.

The rearrangement links TRBV5-6 to TRBJ2-1; possible D gene TRBD2, 6 bases. Per the germline V gene, CDR1 is SGHDT and CDR2 is YYEEEE. V lost 3 bases and J 6 bases, leaving 16 bases between the germline ends. This CDR3 is 15 amino acids long. The CDR3 is CASSSGGRGTNEQFF. In nucleotides, the CDR3 is TGTGCCAGCAGCTCCGGGGGTAGGGGTACCAATGAGCAGTTCTTC.

The chain recombines TRBV2 with TRBJ2-7, with 7 bases that match TRBD1. The CDR3 extends over 15 amino acids. Trimming cost V 7 bases and J 3 bases; bases outside gene matches: 12. The germline V gene encodes CDR1 SNHLY and CDR2 FYNNEI. The CDR3 sequence is CASIDRAPGGYEQYF. CDR3 nucleotide sequence: TGTGCCAGCATTGACAGGGCTCCTGGCGGCTACGAGCAGTACTTC.

The V gene is TRBV11-3, the J gene TRBJ2-5, with a tentative D call TRBD1 (6 bases). Germline loops: CDR1 SGHNT, CDR2 YENEEA. The germline V and J ends were trimmed by 1 base and 1 base, with 10 bases remaining between them. The length of the CDR3 is 15 residues. CDR3 sequence: CASSLGTAIQETQYF. CDR3 DNA sequence: TGTGCCAGCAGCTTAGGGACAGCGATCCAAGAGACCCAGTACTTC.

The J gene is TRBJ1-5, the V gene TRBV4-2; the D gene is possibly TRBD1 (5 bases). The germline V gene has CDR1 LGHNA and CDR2 YNFKEQ. Trimming cost V 0 bases and J 6 bases, with 9 bases left between them. CDR3 length equals 14 residues. The CDR3 loop is CASSQDRQTQPQHF. The CDR3 coding sequence is TGTGCCAGCAGCCAAGATCGACAGACTCAGCCCCAGCATTTT.

In DNA, the CDR3 is TGTGCTAGTTCTCGGGGTACCCATCAGCCCCAGCATTTT. Protein product: CASSRGTHQPQHF. The rearrangement links TRBV12-5 to TRBJ1-5; D remains unclear. In germline, CDR1 is LGHNT, CDR2 FRNRAP. V dropped 8 bases and J dropped 5 bases, with 13 bases sitting between them. The CDR3 runs 13 residues.

The chain carries TRBV7-8 and TRBJ2-7, with D possibly being TRBD1 (5 bases). CDR1 and CDR2 from the germline V gene are SGHVS and FQNEAQ. The CDR3 contains 13 residues. V lost 4 bases, J lost 4 bases, and 11 bases lay in between. The CDR3 bases are TGTGCCAGCAGCTCAGACGACAGTTACGAGCAGTACTTC. Its protein is CASSSDDSYEQYF. Full variable domain (missing parts from reference TRBV7-8 and TRBJ2-7): GAGVSQSPRYKVAKRGQDVALRCDPISGHVSLFWYQQALGQGPEFLTYFQNEAQLDKSGLPSDRFFAERPEGSVSTLKIQRTQQEDSAVYLCASSSDDSYEQYFGPGTRLTVT.